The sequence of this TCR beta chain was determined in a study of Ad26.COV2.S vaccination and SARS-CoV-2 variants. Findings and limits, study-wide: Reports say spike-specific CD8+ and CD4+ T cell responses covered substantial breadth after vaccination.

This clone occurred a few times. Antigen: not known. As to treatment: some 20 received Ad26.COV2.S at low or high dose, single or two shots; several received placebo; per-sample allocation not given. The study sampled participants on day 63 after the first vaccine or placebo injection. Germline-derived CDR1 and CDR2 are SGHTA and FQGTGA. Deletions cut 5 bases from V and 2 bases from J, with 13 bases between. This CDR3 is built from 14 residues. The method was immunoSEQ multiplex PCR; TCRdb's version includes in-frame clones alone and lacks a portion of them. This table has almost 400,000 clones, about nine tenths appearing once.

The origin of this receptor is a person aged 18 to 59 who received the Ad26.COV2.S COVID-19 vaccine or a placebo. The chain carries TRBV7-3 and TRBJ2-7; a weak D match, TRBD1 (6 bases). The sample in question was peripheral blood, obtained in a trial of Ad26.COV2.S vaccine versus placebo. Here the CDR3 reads CASSPGHRTYEQYF. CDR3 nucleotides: TGTGCCAGCAGCCCGGGACACCGAACCTACGAGCAGTACTTC.